Presented here are 3 T cell receptor beta chains from one specimen sequenced in a study of prognosis after radiotherapy for stage I lung cancer. Multiplex PCR, run in two rounds, amplified TCR beta CDR3 from genomic DNA. For every TRBV and TRBJ gene, a specific primer was used in first-round PCR. TCRdb itself ran the multiplex PCR reads through MiXCR, one entry per CDR3 protein. This table has about 16,000 distinct CDR3 sequences, approximately 31% appearing once. Sequences were derived from PBMCs, sampled before or after stereotactic body radiation therapy (not recorded which). These receptors were obtained from a donor aged 50 or older with non-small cell lung cancer.

A word on this clonotype: The junction departs from germline at one end; a sequencing error may be responsible. DNA for the CDR3: TGTGCCAACAGTTCTCAGGGATGCGGTTCCTACGAGCAGTACTTC. Encoded protein: CANSSQGCGSYEQYF. This chain links TRBV6-9 with TRBJ2-7, with D perhaps matching TRBD1 (5 bases). Germline CDR1 and CDR2: MNHGY and SVAAGI. The CDR3 totals 15 residues.

The chain uses TRBV20-1 and TRBJ2-1; D is unresolved. With 2 bases removed from V and 3 bases from J, the gap between germline ends came to 17 bases. This CDR3 contains 16 residues. The germline CDR1 and CDR2 sequences are DFQATT and SNEGSKA (reference sequence). The CDR3 is CSARHSYSLVYNEQFF. The CDR3 DNA sequence: TGCAGTGCTAGACACAGTTACTCTTTGGTCTACAATGAGCAGTTCTTC.

Ten or more counts support this clonotype. CDR3 coding DNA: TGTGCCAGCACCGGTGGGAATCCAAGACAAGCTTTCTTT. As protein: CASTGGNPRQAFF. V gene TRBV6-1 combines with J gene TRBJ1-1; D is unresolved. Germline loops: CDR1 MNHNS, CDR2 SASEGT. This CDR3 has 13 residues. V lost 7 bases and J lost 9, with 18 bases in between.